This TCR beta chain was found in a study of T cells expressing NK-cell markers. At the level of the study: It was sorted CD3+CD56+NKG2C+, CD3+CD56+NKG2C- and CD3+CD56-NKG2C+ T cells that supplied the TCR beta repertoires. HCMV seropositivity marked seven of the eight sequenced donors; one was seronegative. Study findings and constraints: Among a few donors, these clonotypes also ranked first in the CD3+CD56-NKG2C+ fraction.

Germline-derived CDR1 and CDR2 are SGHRS and YFSETQ. CDR3 length: 15 residues. Details on this clonotype: As yet, its antigen is unknown.

UMIs were included in TCR beta cDNA generated by 5'RACE template switching. From the 5' RACE reads, TCRdb lists one entry per CDR3 protein and no DNA. The repertoire table contains roughly 380,000 distinct CDR3 sequences. The TCR was taken from a man between 18 and 69 years old in good health. Source material: blood T cells: a sorted CD56 or NKG2C T cell subset, CD4+ or CD8+ T cells, or bulk PBMC T cells (not recorded which). V usage is TRBV5-1 and J usage is TRBJ1-5; TCRdb gives TRBD1 as the D gene, but with no DNA this cannot be confirmed. The CDR3 reads CASSPAGTSNQPQHF.